The source of this TCR beta chain is a study of naive and memory T cell subsets. Findings and caveats of the study: Over 95% of naive TCR sequences appeared only once after error correction, unlike memory subsets.

This clonotype was found many times. What it recognizes is unknown. The beta constant-region primer was an equimolar mix of two oligonucleotides covering TRBC1 and TRBC2. From the UMI-ligation and nested PCR reads, TCRdb called clonotypes with MiXCR, one entry per CDR3 protein. The table shows fewer than 30,000 distinct CDR3 sequences, with over 8.5% occurring only once. V gave up 6 bases and J gave up 0 bases, with 6 bases separating them. Germline-derived CDR1 and CDR2 are MDHEN and SYDVKM. The CDR3 contains 13 residues. The rearrangement joins TRBV28 to TRBJ2-1; D gene uncertain. This TCR derives from a human donor in good health. Sequences were obtained from effector memory CD4+ T cells from blood. Specified subset: effector memory, CD45RA- CD27-. In DNA form, the CDR3 reads TGTGCCAGCAGGACGTACTCCTACAATGAGCAGTTCTTC. It specifies CASRTYSYNEQFF.